This T cell receptor beta chain was identified during a study of shared clonotypes between healthy human individuals. Study-wide background: CD4 naive and CD4 memory each took three plates per donor, while CD8 naive took two and CD8 memory one.

Clones were sequenced by immunoSEQ multiplex PCR, and TCRdb holds only the in-frame ones, with some missing. The table shows some 2,400,000 clones, with approximately 94% occurring only once. This CDR3 is 13 amino acids long. CDR1 and CDR2 (germline): SGHTA, FQGNSA. Trimming took 5 bases from V and 6 from J, leaving 13 bases between them. On this clone: What it binds is unknown.

Splitting of CD4+ cells produced CD45RA+ naive and CD45RA-negative memory subsets. Study results and caveats: There were few donors, and this limited the genetic and exposure-history diversity represented.

The clonotype was recovered from a man aged 18 to 30 in good health. The sample was naive CD4+ T cells sorted from blood. As to subset: CD45RA+ positively selected. The rearrangement joins TRBV7-2 to TRBJ1-2, with D unclear. The CDR3 bases are TGTGCCAGCAGCCGCCCCACTTTGGATGGCTACACCTTC. This gives the protein CASSRPTLDGYTF.